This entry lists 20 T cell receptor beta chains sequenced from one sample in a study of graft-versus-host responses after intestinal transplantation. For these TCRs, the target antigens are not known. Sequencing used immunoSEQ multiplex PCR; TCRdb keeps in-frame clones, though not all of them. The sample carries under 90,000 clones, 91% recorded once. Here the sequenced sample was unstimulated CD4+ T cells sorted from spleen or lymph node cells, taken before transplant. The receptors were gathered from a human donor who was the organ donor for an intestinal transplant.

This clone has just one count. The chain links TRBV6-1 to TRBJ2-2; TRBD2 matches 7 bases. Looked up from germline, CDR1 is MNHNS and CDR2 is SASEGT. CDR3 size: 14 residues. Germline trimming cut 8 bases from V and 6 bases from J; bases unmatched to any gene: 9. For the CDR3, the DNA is TGTGCCAGCCGGGAGGCAGGTCGGGCCGGGGAGCTGTTTTTT. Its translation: CASREAGRAGELFF.

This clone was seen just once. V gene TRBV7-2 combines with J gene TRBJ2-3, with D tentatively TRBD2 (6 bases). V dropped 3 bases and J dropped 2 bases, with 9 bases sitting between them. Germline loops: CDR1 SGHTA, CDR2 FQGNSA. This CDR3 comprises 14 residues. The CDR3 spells CASSFSGYTDTQYF. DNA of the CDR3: TGTGCCAGCAGCTTTAGCGGATACACAGATACGCAGTATTTT.

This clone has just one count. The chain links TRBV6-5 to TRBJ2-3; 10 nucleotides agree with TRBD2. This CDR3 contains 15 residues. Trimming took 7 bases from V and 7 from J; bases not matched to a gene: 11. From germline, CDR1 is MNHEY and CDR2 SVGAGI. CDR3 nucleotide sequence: TGTGCCAGCACCGCAAATGGACTAGCGGTATATACGCAGTATTTT. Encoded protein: CASTANGLAVYTQYF.

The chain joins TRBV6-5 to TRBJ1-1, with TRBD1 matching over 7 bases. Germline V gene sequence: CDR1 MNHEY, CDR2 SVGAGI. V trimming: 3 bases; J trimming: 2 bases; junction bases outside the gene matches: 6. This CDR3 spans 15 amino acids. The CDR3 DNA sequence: TGTGCCAGCAGTTATTGGCAGGGGGGTAACACTGAAGCTTTCTTT. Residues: CASSYWQGGNTEAFF.

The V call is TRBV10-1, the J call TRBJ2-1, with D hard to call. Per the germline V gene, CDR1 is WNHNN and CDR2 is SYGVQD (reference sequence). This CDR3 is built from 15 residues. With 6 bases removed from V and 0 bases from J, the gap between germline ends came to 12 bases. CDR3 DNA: TGCGCCAGCAGCCCCGCTACGAGCTCCTACAATGAGCAGTTCTTC. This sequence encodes CASSPATSSYNEQFF.

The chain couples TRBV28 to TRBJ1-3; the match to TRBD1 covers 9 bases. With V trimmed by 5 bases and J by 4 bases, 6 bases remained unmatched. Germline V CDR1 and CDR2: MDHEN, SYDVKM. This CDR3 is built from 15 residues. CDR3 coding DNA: TGTGCCAGCAGTCAAGCCGGGACAGGGGGAAACACCATATATTTT. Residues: CASSQAGTGGNTIYF.

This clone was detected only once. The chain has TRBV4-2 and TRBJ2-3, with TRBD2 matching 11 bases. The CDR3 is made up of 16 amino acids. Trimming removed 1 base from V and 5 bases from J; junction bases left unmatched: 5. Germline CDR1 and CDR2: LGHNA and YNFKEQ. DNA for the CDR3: TGTGCCAGCAGCCAAGTAGCGGGGGGGCCATTAGATACGCAGTATTTT. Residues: CASSQVAGGPLDTQYF.

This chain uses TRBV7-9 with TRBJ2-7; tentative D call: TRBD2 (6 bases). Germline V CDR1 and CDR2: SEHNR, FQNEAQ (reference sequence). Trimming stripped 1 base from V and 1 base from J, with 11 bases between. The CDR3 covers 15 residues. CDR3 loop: CASSLVGLASYEQYF. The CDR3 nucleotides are TGTGCCAGCAGCTTAGTCGGCCTAGCGTCCTACGAGCAGTACTTC.

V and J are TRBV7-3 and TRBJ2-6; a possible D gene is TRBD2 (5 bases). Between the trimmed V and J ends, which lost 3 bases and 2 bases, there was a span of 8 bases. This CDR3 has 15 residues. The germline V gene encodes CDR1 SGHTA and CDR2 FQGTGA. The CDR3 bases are TGTGCCAGCAGCTTCACTAGGGCTGGGGCCAACGTCCTGACTTTC. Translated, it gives CASSFTRAGANVLTF.

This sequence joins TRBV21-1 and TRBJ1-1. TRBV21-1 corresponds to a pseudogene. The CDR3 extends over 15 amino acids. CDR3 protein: CASSNAGKPNTEAFF. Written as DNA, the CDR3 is TGTGCCAGCAGCAACGCGGGGAAACCGAACACTGAAGCTTTCTTT.

CDR3 nucleotide sequence: TGTGCCACCACCTCGAAAGGAAGGGCGGGGCAAGAGACCCAGTACTTC. Translation: CATTSKGRAGQETQYF. The genes are TRBV15 and TRBJ2-5, with D tentatively TRBD2 (6 bases). The V end was cut by 7 bases, the J end by 2 bases, with 20 bases between. The CDR3 is 16 residues long. CDR1 and CDR2 from the germline V gene are LNHNV and YYDKDF (reference sequence).

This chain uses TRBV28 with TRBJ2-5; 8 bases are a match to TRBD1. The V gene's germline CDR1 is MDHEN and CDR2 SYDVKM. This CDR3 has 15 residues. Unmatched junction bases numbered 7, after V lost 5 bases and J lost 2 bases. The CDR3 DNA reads TGTGCCAGCAGTCCGCGGACAGGGAAGCAAGAGACCCAGTACTTC. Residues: CASSPRTGKQETQYF. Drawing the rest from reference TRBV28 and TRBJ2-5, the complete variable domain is DVKVTQSSRYLVKRTGEKVFLECVQDMDHENMFWYRQDPGLGLRLIYFSYDVKMKEKGDIPEGYSVSREKKERFSLILESASTNQTSMYLCASSPRTGKQETQYFGPGTRLLVL.

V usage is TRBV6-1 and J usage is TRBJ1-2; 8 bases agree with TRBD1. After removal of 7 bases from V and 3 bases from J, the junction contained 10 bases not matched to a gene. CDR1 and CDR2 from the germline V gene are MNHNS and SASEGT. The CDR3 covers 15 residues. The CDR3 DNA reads TGTGCCAGCACCCAAGGGGGGACAGGATACTATGGCTACACCTTC. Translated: CASTQGGTGYYGYTF.

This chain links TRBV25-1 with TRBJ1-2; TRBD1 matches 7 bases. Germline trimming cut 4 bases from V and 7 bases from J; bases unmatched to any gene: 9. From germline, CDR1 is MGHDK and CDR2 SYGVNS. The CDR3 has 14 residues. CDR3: CASSAGTVSSGYTF. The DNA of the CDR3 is TGTGCCAGCAGTGCCGGGACAGTTTCTTCTGGCTACACCTTC.

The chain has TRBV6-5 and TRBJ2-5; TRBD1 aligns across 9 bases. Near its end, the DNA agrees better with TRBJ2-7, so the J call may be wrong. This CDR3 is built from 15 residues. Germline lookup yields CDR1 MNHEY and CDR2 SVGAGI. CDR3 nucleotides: TGTGCCAGCAGTTACTGGGGACAGGGAGGCTACGAGCAGTACTTC. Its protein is CASSYWGQGGYEQYF.

CDR3 residues: CASQRDATDTQYF. The CDR3 DNA is TGTGCCAGCCAGCGGGACGCCACAGATACGCAGTATTTT. The chain is built from TRBV6-6 and TRBJ2-3, with 7 nucleotides matching TRBD2. The CDR3 consists of 13 residues. V shed 8 bases, J shed 2 bases, and the junction held 4 bases outside the gene matches. Germline values: CDR1 MNHNY, CDR2 SVGAGI (reference sequence).

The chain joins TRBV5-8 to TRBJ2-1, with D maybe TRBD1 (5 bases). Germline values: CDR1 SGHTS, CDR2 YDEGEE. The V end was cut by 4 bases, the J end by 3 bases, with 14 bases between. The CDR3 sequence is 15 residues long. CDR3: CASSLGQTIYNEQFF. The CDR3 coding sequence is TGTGCCAGCAGCCTGGGGCAAACGATCTACAATGAGCAGTTCTTC.

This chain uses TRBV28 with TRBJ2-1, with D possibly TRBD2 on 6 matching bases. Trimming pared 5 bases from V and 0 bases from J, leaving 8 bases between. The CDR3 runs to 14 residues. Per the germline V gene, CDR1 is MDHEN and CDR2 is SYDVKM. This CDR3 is CASSRTNSYNEQFF. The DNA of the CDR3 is TGTGCCAGCAGTCGGACTAACTCCTACAATGAGCAGTTCTTC.

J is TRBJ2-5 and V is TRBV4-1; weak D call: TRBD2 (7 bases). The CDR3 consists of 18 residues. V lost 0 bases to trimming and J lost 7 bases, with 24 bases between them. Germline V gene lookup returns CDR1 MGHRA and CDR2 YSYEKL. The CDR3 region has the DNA TGCGCCAGCAGCCAAGATGTGGCGGGGGCCTGGGTGGGGGGGACCCAGTACTTC. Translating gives CASSQDVAGAWVGGTQYF.

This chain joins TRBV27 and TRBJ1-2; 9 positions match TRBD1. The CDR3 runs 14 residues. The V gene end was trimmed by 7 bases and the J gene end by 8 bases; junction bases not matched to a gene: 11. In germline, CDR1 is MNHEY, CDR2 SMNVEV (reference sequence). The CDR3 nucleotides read TGTGCCAGCACCCCGGTGGGGACAGGGCACGGCTACACCTTC. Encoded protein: CASTPVGTGHGYTF.